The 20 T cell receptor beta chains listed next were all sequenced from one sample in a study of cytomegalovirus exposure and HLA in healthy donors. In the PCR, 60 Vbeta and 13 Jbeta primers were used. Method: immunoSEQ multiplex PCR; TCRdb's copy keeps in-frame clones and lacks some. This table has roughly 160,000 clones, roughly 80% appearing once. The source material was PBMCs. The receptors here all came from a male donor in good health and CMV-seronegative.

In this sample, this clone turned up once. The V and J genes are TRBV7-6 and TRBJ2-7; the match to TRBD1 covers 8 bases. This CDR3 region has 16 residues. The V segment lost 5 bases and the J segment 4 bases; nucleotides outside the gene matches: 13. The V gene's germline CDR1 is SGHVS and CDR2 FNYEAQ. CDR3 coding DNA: TGTGCCAGCAGCCCCCGGGGCGGACAGGGCCTTTACGAGCAGTACTTC. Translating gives CASSPRGGQGLYEQYF.

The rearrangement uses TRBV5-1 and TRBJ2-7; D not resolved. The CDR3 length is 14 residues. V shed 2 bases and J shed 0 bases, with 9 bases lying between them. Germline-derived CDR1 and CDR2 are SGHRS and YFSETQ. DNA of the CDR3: TGCGCCAGCAGCTTTCTCCCCGGCTCCTACGAGCAGTACTTC. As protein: CASSFLPGSYEQYF. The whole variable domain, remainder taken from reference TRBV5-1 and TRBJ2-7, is KAGVTQTPRYLIKTRGQQVTLSCSPISGHRSVSWYQQTPGQGLQFLFEYFSETQRNKGNFPGRFSGRQFSNSRSEMNVSTLELGDSALYLCASSFLPGSYEQYFGPGTRLTVT.

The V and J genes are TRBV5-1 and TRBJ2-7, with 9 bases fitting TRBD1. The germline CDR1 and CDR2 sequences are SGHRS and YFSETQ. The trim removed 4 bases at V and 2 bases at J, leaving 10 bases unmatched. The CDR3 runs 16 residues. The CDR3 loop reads CASSITGQGSTYEQYF. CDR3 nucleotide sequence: TGCGCCAGCAGCATAACAGGACAGGGGTCAACCTACGAGCAGTACTTC.

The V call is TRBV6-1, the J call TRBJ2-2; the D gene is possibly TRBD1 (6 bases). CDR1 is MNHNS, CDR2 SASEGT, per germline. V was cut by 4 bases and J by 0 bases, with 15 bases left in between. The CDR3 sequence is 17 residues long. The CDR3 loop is CASSVARGSANTGELFF. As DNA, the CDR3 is TGTGCCAGCAGTGTTGCCAGGGGTTCCGCGAACACCGGGGAGCTGTTTTTT.

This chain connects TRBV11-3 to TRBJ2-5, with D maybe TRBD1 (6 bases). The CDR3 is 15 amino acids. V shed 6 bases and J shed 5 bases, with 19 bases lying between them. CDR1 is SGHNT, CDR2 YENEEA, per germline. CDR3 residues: CASSPGTQILETQYF. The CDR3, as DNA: TGTGCCAGCAGTCCCGGGACACAAATTCTGGAGACCCAGTACTTC.

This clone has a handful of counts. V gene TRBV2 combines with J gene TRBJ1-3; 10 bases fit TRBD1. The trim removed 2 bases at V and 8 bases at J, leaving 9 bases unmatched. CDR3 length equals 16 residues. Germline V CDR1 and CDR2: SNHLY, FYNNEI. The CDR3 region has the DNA TGTGCCAGCAGTGAACTCCAGGGACAGGGGAGGGACACCATATATTTT. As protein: CASSELQGQGRDTIYF.

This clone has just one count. CDR3 protein: CASSFSGTSGETDTQYF. The CDR3 DNA reads as TGTGCCAGCAGTTTTTCCGGGACTAGCGGGGAGACAGATACGCAGTATTTT. This chain uses TRBV28 with TRBJ2-3, with 13 positions matching TRBD2. Germline V gene sequence: CDR1 MDHEN, CDR2 SYDVKM. V shed 3 bases and J 3 bases; nucleotides not matched to a gene: 6. This CDR3 has 17 residues.

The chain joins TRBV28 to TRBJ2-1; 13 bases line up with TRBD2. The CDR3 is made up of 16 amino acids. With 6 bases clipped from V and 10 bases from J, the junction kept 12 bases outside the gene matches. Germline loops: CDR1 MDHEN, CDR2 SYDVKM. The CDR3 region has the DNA TGTGCCAGCAGCATAACTAGCGGGGGGGCGCTGAGGGAGCAGTTCTTC. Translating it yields CASSITSGGALREQFF.

As DNA, the CDR3 is TGTGCCAGCAGCCAAGATCAGGGGGCATGGGAGACCCAGTACTTC. It translates to CASSQDQGAWETQYF. This chain uses TRBV4-2 with TRBJ2-5; 8 nucleotides align to TRBD1. CDR1 is LGHNA, CDR2 YNFKEQ, per germline. V shed 0 bases and J 5 bases; nucleotides not matched to a gene: 5. CDR3 length equals 15 residues.

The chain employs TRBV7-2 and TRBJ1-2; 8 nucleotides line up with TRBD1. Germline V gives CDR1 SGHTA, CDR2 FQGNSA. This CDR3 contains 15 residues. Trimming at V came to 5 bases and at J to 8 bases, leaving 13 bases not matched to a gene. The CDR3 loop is CASSRNGQGGVGYTF. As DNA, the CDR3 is TGTGCCAGCAGCCGAAATGGACAGGGAGGAGTCGGCTACACCTTC.

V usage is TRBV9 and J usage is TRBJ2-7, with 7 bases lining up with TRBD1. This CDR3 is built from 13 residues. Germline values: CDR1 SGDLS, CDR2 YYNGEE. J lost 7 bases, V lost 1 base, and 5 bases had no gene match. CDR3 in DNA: TGTGCCAGCAGCGTAAAGGGGGCGAGTGAGCAGTACTTC. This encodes CASSVKGASEQYF. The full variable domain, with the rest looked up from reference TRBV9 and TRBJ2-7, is DSGVTQTPKHLITATGQRVTLRCSPRSGDLSVYWYQQSLDQGLQFLIQYYNGEERAKGNILERFSAQQFPDLHSELNLSSLELGDSALYFCASSVKGASEQYFGPGTRLTVT.

Written as DNA, the CDR3 is TGTGCCAGCAGCCTAATGGGGACAGGGCTCGGCGAAAAACTGTTTTTT. Amino acids: CASSLMGTGLGEKLFF. The chain employs TRBV7-9 and TRBJ1-4, with 9 bases matching TRBD1. Germline lookup yields CDR1 SEHNR and CDR2 FQNEAQ (reference sequence). This CDR3 has 16 amino acids. With V trimmed by 5 bases and J by 8 bases, 12 bases remained unmatched.

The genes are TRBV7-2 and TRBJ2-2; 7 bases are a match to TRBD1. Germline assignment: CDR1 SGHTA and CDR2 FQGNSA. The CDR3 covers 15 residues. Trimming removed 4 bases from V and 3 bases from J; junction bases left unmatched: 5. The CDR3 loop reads CASSSRQGDTGELFF. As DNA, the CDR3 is TGTGCCAGCAGCTCCAGACAGGGAGACACCGGGGAGCTGTTTTTT.

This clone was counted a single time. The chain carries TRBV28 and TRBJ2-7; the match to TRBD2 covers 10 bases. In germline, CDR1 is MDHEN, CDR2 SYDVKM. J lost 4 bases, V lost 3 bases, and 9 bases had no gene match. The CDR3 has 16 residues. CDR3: CASSFLWASGSYEQYF. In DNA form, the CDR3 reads TGTGCCAGCAGTTTTCTTTGGGCTAGCGGGAGTTACGAGCAGTACTTC. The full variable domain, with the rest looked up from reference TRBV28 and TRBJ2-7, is DVKVTQSSRYLVKRTGEKVFLECVQDMDHENMFWYRQDPGLGLRLIYFSYDVKMKEKGDIPEGYSVSREKKERFSLILESASTNQTSMYLCASSFLWASGSYEQYFGPGTRLTVT.

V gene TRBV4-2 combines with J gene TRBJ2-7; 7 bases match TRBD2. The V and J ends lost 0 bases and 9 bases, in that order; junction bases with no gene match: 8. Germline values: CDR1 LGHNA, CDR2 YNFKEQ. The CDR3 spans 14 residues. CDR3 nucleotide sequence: TGTGCCAGCAGCCAAGACAGGGAGGGATTTGGGCAGTACTTC. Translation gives CASSQDREGFGQYF.

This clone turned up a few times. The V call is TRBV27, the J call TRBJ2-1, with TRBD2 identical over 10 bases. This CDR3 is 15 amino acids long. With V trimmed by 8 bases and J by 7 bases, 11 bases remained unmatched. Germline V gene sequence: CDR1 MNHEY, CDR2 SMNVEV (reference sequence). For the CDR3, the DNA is TGTGCCAGCTTTCTAGCGGGAGCAACAGGGAATGAGCAGTTCTTC. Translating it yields CASFLAGATGNEQFF.

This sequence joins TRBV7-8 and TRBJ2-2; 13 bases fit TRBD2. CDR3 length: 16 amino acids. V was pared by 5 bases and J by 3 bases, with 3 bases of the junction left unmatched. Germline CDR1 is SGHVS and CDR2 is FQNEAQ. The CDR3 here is CASSRGLAGDTGELFF. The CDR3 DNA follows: TGTGCCAGCAGCCGAGGACTAGCGGGGGACACCGGGGAGCTGTTTTTT.

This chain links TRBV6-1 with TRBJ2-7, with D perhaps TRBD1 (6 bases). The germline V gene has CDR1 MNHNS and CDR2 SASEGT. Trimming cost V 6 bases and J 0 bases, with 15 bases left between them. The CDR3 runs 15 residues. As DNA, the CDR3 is TGTGCCAGCAGGGGTGACAGGAGTGACTCCTACGAGCAGTACTTC. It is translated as CASRGDRSDSYEQYF.

The CDR3 here is CASSTTSAGTDTQYF. The CDR3 region has the DNA TGTGCCAGCAGTACGACTAGCGCCGGCACAGATACGCAGTATTTT. The rearrangement links TRBV27 to TRBJ2-3; 8 bases align to TRBD2. Germline assignment: CDR1 MNHEY and CDR2 SMNVEV (reference sequence). The CDR3 consists of 15 residues. V lost 5 bases, J lost 1 base, and 5 bases stayed unmatched.

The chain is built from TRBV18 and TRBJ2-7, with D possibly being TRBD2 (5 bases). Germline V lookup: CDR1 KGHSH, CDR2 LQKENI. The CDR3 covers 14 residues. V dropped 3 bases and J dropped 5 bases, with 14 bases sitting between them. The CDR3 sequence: CASSPSPGNHEQYF. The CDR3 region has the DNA TGTGCCAGCTCACCCAGTCCGGGAAACCACGAGCAGTACTTC.